Listed here are 25 T cell receptor beta chains from one sample, sequenced in a study of T cell clones after liver transplantation. TCRdb's copy holds only in-frame clones and misses some; the assay was immunoSEQ multiplex PCR. The sample yields 50,000 or so clones, over 65% seen once. This material consisted of CD4+ T cells from blood, taken approximately 54 months after liver transplant. The receptors come from a human patient who received a liver transplant. The T cells may come from the graft donor.

The rearrangement joins TRBV30 to TRBJ1-4, with no clear D. Trimming cost V 0 bases and J 7 bases, with 9 bases left between them. The CDR3 sequence is 13 residues long. In germline, CDR1 is GTSNPN, CDR2 SVGIG (reference sequence). CDR3 DNA sequence: TGTGCCTGGAGTGTAAGCGGCAGTGAAAAACTGTTTTTT. As protein: CAWSVSGSEKLFF.

The chain recombines TRBV7-9 with TRBJ2-7, with 8 bases fitting TRBD1. J gave up 3 bases and V 2 bases, and 6 bases lay outside the gene matches. Germline V CDR1 and CDR2: SEHNR, FQNEAQ (reference sequence). This CDR3 contains 15 residues. CDR3 in amino acids: CASSLSGTGRYEQYF. The CDR3 nucleotides read TGTGCCAGCAGCTTATCCGGGACAGGTCGCTACGAGCAGTACTTC. The complete variable domain, with remaining parts taken from reference TRBV7-9 and TRBJ2-7, reads DTGVSQNPRHKITKRGQNVTFRCDPISEHNRLYWYRQTLGQGPEFLTYFQNEAQLEKSRLLSDRFSAERPKGSFSTLEIQRTEQGDSAMYLCASSLSGTGRYEQYFGPGTRLTVT.

This clone appeared a few times. The J gene is TRBJ1-5, the V gene TRBV6-1; D may be TRBD1 (6 bases). V lost 2 bases to trimming and J lost 1 base, with 9 bases between them. Per germline, CDR1 MNHNS and CDR2 SASEGT. The CDR3 sequence is 15 residues long. The CDR3 region is CASSELGASNQPQHF. Written as DNA, the CDR3 is TGTGCCAGCAGTGAATTGGGGGCGAGCAATCAGCCCCAGCATTTT.

J is TRBJ1-5 and V is TRBV9; tentative D call: TRBD1 (5 bases). The V gene lost 3 bases and the J gene lost 3 bases, with 7 bases spanning the gap. Germline V lookup: CDR1 SGDLS, CDR2 YYNGEE. This CDR3 region has 13 residues. CDR3 sequence: CASSGDLNQPQHF. In DNA form, the CDR3 reads TGTGCCAGCAGCGGGGACCTCAATCAGCCCCAGCATTTT.

V is TRBV6-6 and J is TRBJ1-5; 7 bases agree with TRBD1. The germline V gene encodes CDR1 MNHNY and CDR2 SVGAGI (reference sequence). The CDR3 extends over 13 amino acids. Unmatched junction bases numbered 2, after V lost 5 bases and J lost 4 bases. The CDR3 DNA sequence: TGTGCCAGCAGTCCGACAGGGAATCAGCCCCAGCATTTT. Protein product: CASSPTGNQPQHF.

CDR3 sequence: CASSWALGPSNQPQHF. CDR3 nucleotide sequence: TGTGCCAGCAGTTGGGCGCTGGGGCCGAGCAATCAGCCCCAGCATTTT. The chain couples TRBV28 to TRBJ1-5; tentative D call: TRBD1 (5 bases). The CDR3 is 16 residues long. The germline V gene has CDR1 MDHEN and CDR2 SYDVKM. V lost 4 bases and J lost 1, with 14 bases in between.

This clone was counted only a few times. The chain combines TRBV18 with TRBJ1-1, with 7 bases identical to TRBD1. Trimming cost V 3 bases and J 0 bases; bases outside gene matches: 7. The CDR3 is 16 residues long. Germline CDR1 and CDR2: KGHSH and LQKENI. CDR3 in amino acids: CASSPFQGQMNTEAFF. In DNA, the CDR3 is TGTGCCAGCTCACCCTTTCAGGGACAGATGAACACTGAAGCTTTCTTT. Using reference TRBV18 and TRBJ1-1 for the parts outside the CDR3, the full variable domain is NAGVMQNPRHLVRRRGQEARLRCSPMKGHSHVYWYRQLPEEGLKFMVYLQKENIIDESGMPKERFSAEFPKEGPSILRIQQVVRGDSAAYFCASSPFQGQMNTEAFFGQGTRLTVV.

As DNA, the CDR3 is TGTGCCAGCAGCCAAGATTTCGGGTTACGACAAGAGACCCAGTACTTC. Amino acids: CASSQDFGLRQETQYF. The rearrangement joins TRBV14 to TRBJ2-5, with D uncertain. V was clipped by 0 bases and J by 2 bases, with 13 bases between them. Looked up from germline, CDR1 is SGHDN and CDR2 is FVKESK. The CDR3 has 16 residues. Filled out from reference TRBV14 and TRBJ2-5, the complete variable domain reads EAGVTQFPSHSVIEKGQTVTLRCDPISGHDNLYWYRRVMGKEIKFLLHFVKESKQDESGMPNNRFLAERTGGTYSTLKVQPAELEDSGVYFCASSQDFGLRQETQYFGPGTRLLVL.

This clone appeared a few times. The chain carries TRBV11-2 and TRBJ2-2; D not resolved. CDR3 size: 13 residues. From germline, CDR1 is SGHAT and CDR2 FQNNGV. V lost 5 bases, J lost 7 bases, and 11 bases lay in between. This CDR3 is CASSLERVGELFF. DNA for the CDR3: TGTGCCAGCAGCCTCGAACGGGTCGGGGAGCTGTTTTTT.

The chain is built from TRBV5-4 and TRBJ1-4; D gene ambiguous. The CDR3 is made up of 12 amino acids. The V gene's germline CDR1 is SGHNT and CDR2 YYREEE (reference sequence). V lost 0 bases and J 7 bases, leaving 4 bases between the germline ends. The CDR3 region is CASSLDLEKLFF. CDR3 nucleotides: TGTGCCAGCAGCTTGGACCTTGAAAAACTGTTTTTT.

J is TRBJ2-4 and V is TRBV6-9, with D tentatively TRBD1 (5 bases). V was trimmed by 2 bases and J by 6 bases, leaving 11 bases between them. CDR3 length: 14 amino acids. CDR1 and CDR2 (germline): MNHGY, SVAAGI. The chain's CDR3 is CASSYLGQGNIQYF. The CDR3 DNA sequence: TGTGCCAGCAGTTATCTGGGGCAGGGAAACATTCAGTACTTC.

V is TRBV19 and J is TRBJ2-3; the match to TRBD2 covers 8 bases. Germline V CDR1 and CDR2: LNHDA, SQIVND (reference sequence). J lost 6 bases, V lost 8 bases, and 10 bases had no gene match. This CDR3 comprises 14 residues. CDR3 residues: CASYSRGEGDTQYF. CDR3 DNA sequence: TGTGCCAGTTACTCGCGGGGGGAGGGGGATACGCAGTATTTT.

This sequence joins TRBV7-9 and TRBJ1-3; 8 nucleotides align to TRBD1. The germline V gene has CDR1 SEHNR and CDR2 FQNEAQ (reference sequence). This CDR3 comprises 16 residues. V was pared by 4 bases and J by 4 bases, with 9 bases of the junction left unmatched. CDR3 loop: CASSSLWTGSGNTIYF. CDR3 in DNA: TGTGCCAGCAGCTCTCTCTGGACAGGGTCCGGAAACACCATATATTTT.

On this clone: Other nucleotide sequences in the sample specify the same CDR3. V is TRBV7-2 and J is TRBJ2-3, with D uncertain. The CDR3 spans 14 residues. Deletions cut 4 bases from V and 1 base from J, with 9 bases between. Per germline, CDR1 SGHTA and CDR2 FQGNSA. For the CDR3, the DNA is TGTGCCAGCAGCTCCCGGACGGGCACAGATACGCAGTATTTT. This encodes CASSSRTGTDTQYF. Full variable domain (outside the CDR3, taken from reference TRBV7-2 and TRBJ2-3): GAGVSQSPSNKVTEKGKDVELRCDPISGHTALYWYRQSLGQGLEFLIYFQGNSAPDKSGLPSDRFSAERTGGSVSTLTIQRTQQEDSAVYLCASSSRTGTDTQYFGPGTRLTVL.

V usage is TRBV10-3 and J usage is TRBJ1-1, with D maybe TRBD1 (5 bases). With 9 bases removed from V and 0 bases from J, the gap between germline ends came to 8 bases. CDR1 is ENHRY and CDR2 is SYGVKD in the germline V gene. The CDR3 has 12 amino acids. CDR3 nucleotide sequence: TGTGCCATGGGGGGACTGAACACTGAAGCTTTCTTT. It encodes CAMGGLNTEAFF.

The chain has TRBV28 and TRBJ1-4; the D gene is possibly TRBD1 (6 bases). Germline CDR1 is MDHEN and CDR2 is SYDVKM. V lost 2 bases and J lost 4, with 11 bases in between. The CDR3 sequence is 15 residues long. The CDR3: CASSLAGTLNEKLFF. The DNA of the CDR3 is TGTGCCAGCAGTTTAGCCGGGACACTTAATGAAAAACTGTTTTTT.

The rearrangement joins TRBV21-1 to TRBJ1-5. TRBV21-1 has pseudogene status. The CDR3 consists of 10 residues. In DNA form, the CDR3 reads TGTGCCAGCGTCGCTCGTCCCCAGCATTTT. Amino acid sequence: CASVARPQHF.

This chain uses TRBV9 with TRBJ2-3; the D gene is possibly TRBD2 (6 bases). CDR3 length: 14 amino acids. V lost 4 bases and J 5 bases, leaving 14 bases between the germline ends. Germline V gene lookup returns CDR1 SGDLS and CDR2 YYNGEE. The CDR3 DNA follows: TGTGCCAGCAGCCCGGGGACTTCCCAAGATACGCAGTATTTT. It is translated as CASSPGTSQDTQYF.

The V gene is TRBV2, the J gene TRBJ2-3; D ambiguous. Germline loops: CDR1 SNHLY, CDR2 FYNNEI. The CDR3 is 16 residues long. V was clipped by 4 bases and J by 11 bases, with 25 bases between them. The CDR3 sequence: CASSVQPVISFGLQYF. The CDR3 DNA is TGTGCCAGCAGTGTCCAGCCCGTGATTAGCTTCGGGCTGCAGTATTTT. Supplemented by reference TRBV2 and TRBJ2-3, the full variable domain reads EPEVTQTPSHQVTQMGQEVILRCVPISNHLYFYWYRQILGQKVEFLVSFYNNEISEKSEIFDDQFSVERPDGSNFTLKIRSTKLEDSAMYFCASSVQPVISFGLQYFGPGTRLTVL.

The CDR3 loop is CASSPPDGGTTNEKLFF. DNA of the CDR3: TGTGCCAGCTCACCACCCGACGGCGGAACGACTAATGAAAAACTGTTTTTT. The rearrangement joins TRBV18 to TRBJ1-4; no reliable D call. V was cut by 0 bases and J by 2 bases, with 13 bases left in between. This CDR3 has 17 residues. Germline CDR1 KGHSH, CDR2 LQKENI. Full variable domain (remainder filled in from reference TRBV18 and TRBJ1-4): NAGVMQNPRHLVRRRGQEARLRCSPMKGHSHVYWYRQLPEEGLKFMVYLQKENIIDESGMPKERFSAEFPKEGPSILRIQQVVRGDSAAYFCASSPPDGGTTNEKLFFGSGTQLSVL.

V usage is TRBV21-1 and J usage is TRBJ1-2; TRBD1 reflects the table's D call only, with no check against the DNA. TRBV21-1 has pseudogene status. The CDR3 loop spans 13 amino acids. This chain's CDR3 is CASSPRTGYGYTF. CDR3 DNA sequence: TGTGCCAGCAGCCCGCGGACAGGGTATGGCTACACCTTC.

The CDR3 region is CSALAGGPGETQYF. The CDR3 DNA reads TGCAGCGCCCTAGCGGGGGGGCCCGGTGAGACCCAGTACTTC. V usage is TRBV29-1 and J usage is TRBJ2-5; 12 nucleotides line up with TRBD2. Germline lookup yields CDR1 SQVTM and CDR2 ANQGSEA. This CDR3 has 14 residues. J gave up 5 bases and V 7 bases, and 8 bases lay outside the gene matches.

The chain combines TRBV25-1 with TRBJ2-5; TRBD1 might be the D (6 bases). The CDR3 has 15 amino acids. V lost 4 bases, J lost 1 base, and 13 bases lay in between. CDR1 and CDR2 from the germline V gene are MGHDK and SYGVNS. CDR3 protein: CASSAPPQGQETQYF. CDR3 coding DNA: TGTGCCAGCAGTGCCCCCCCACAGGGCCAAGAGACCCAGTACTTC.

The rearrangement joins TRBV9 to TRBJ2-1; 8 nucleotides agree with TRBD2. This CDR3 contains 14 residues. The V segment lost 4 bases and the J segment 9 bases; nucleotides outside the gene matches: 9. CDR1 and CDR2 from the germline V gene are SGDLS and YYNGEE. The CDR3 loop reads CASSPYPGGGEQFF. The DNA for the CDR3 is TGTGCCAGCAGCCCCTACCCCGGGGGGGGTGAGCAGTTCTTC.

This chain uses TRBV7-9 with TRBJ2-2; 9 bases agree with TRBD1. With V trimmed by 5 bases and J by 5 bases, 6 bases remained unmatched. The germline V gene has CDR1 SEHNR and CDR2 FQNEAQ (reference sequence). This CDR3 is 15 amino acids long. For the CDR3, the DNA is TGTGCCAGCAGCCTCGGGACAGGGAGGACCGGGGAGCTGTTTTTT. The encoded protein is CASSLGTGRTGELFF.